This is a list of T cell receptor beta chains from one sample in a study of blood T cell repertoires in COVID-19. The method was immunoSEQ multiplex PCR; TCRdb's version includes in-frame clones alone and lacks a portion of them. This sample has roughly 190,000 clones, with around 83% found just once. The sample consisted of peripheral blood. The receptors were gathered from a woman aged 55-70 years with acute or convalescent COVID-19. Both conserved end residues are part of each CDR3. A D gene is named only where the DNA matches it firmly. Expanded clones get a size class; other rows say once, few or many, or leave the size out.

j_gene | v_gene | abundance | d_gene | CDR3aa | CDR3nt
TRBJ1-2 | TRBV5-4 | . | TRBD1 | CASSLAGTGGYTF | TGTGCCAGCAGCTTGGCGGGGACAGGGGGCTACACCTTC
TRBJ1-5 | TRBV19 | . | . | CASRIQGSNQPQHF | TGTGCCAGCAGGATACAGGGTAGCAATCAGCCCCAGCATTTT
TRBJ1-2 | TRBV12-3/TRBV12-4 | . | TRBD1 | CASSYTGGKGYTF | TGTGCCAGCAGTTACACAGGGGGAAAAGGCTACACCTTC
TRBJ2-7 | TRBV6-5 | few | . | CASSYNRQGHEQYF | TGTGCCAGCAGTTATAATCGCCAGGGCCACGAGCAGTACTTC
TRBJ2-3 | TRBV7-6 | once | TRBD2 | CASSLLAGGTDTQYF | TGTGCCAGCAGCCTACTAGCGGGAGGGACAGATACGCAGTATTTT
TRBJ2-3 | TRBV30 | . | TRBD2 | CAWRLAGGVVTDTQYF | TGTGCCTGGAGACTAGCGGGAGGGGTGGTGACAGATACGCAGTATTTT
TRBJ2-3 | TRBV27 | . | . | CASSPSGSSTDTQYF | TGTGCCAGCAGTCCAAGCGGATCTAGCACAGATACGCAGTATTTT
TRBJ1-4 | TRBV15 | . | . | CATSRGGREYEKLFF | TGTGCCACCAGCAGAGGGGGACGGGAGTATGAAAAACTGTTTTTT
TRBJ1-1 | TRBV28 | . | . | CASSLVRTEAFF | TGTGCCAGCAGTTTAGTGAGAACTGAAGCTTTCTTT
TRBJ2-1 | TRBV6-5 | once | . | CASSYLSATSYNEQFF | TGTGCCAGCAGTTACTTGTCAGCGACCTCCTACAATGAGCAGTTCTTC
TRBJ1-1 | TRBV2 | . | . | CASREYTEAFF | TGTGCCAGCAGGGAGTACACTGAAGCTTTCTTT
TRBJ1-5 | TRBV6-6 | . | . | CASSYSLQASNQPQHF | TGTGCCAGCAGTTACTCGCTCCAGGCTAGCAATCAGCCCCAGCATTTT
TRBJ2-4 | TRBV28 | . | TRBD1 | CASSLSYRGVAKNIQYF | TGTGCCAGCAGTTTATCCTACAGGGGGGTTGCCAAAAACATTCAGTACTTC
TRBJ2-1 | TRBV4-1 | . | TRBD2 | CASSPLPLAGVYNEQFF | TGCGCCAGCAGCCCGCTACCTTTAGCGGGGGTCTACAATGAGCAGTTCTTC
TRBJ2-1 | TRBV15 | . | TRBD1 | CATSRTGNDEQFF | TGTGCCACCAGTAGGACAGGGAACGATGAGCAGTTCTTC
TRBJ1-6 | TRBV28 | . | . | CASRRGRNSPLHF | TGTGCCAGCAGACGGGGTCGAAATTCACCCCTCCACTTT
TRBJ1-3 | TRBV12-3/TRBV12-4 | . | . | CASSFSSGNTIYF | TGTGCCAGCAGTTTCAGCTCTGGAAACACCATATATTTT
TRBJ2-1 | TRBV5-1 | . | TRBD1 | CASSLPGQGAHNEQFF | TGCGCCAGCAGCTTACCGGGACAGGGGGCACACAATGAGCAGTTCTTC
TRBJ2-1 | TRBV28 | . | TRBD1 | CASRPEVGQGSRSSYNEQFF | TGTGCCAGCAGACCCGAAGTAGGACAGGGGTCCCGAAGCTCCTACAATGAGCAGTTCTTC
TRBJ2-5 | TRBV7-9 | once | TRBD2 | CASSQHVAGGQETQYF | TGTGCCAGCAGTCAGCACGTAGCGGGTGGGCAAGAGACCCAGTACTTC
TRBJ2-5 | TRBV19 | once | TRBD2 | CASSKLAGVRIETQYF | TGTGCCAGTAGTAAGTTAGCGGGAGTTCGGATCGAGACCCAGTACTTC
TRBJ2-3 | TRBV10-3 | . | . | CAISERGGRSTDTQYF | TGTGCCATCAGTGAGAGGGGGGGACGGAGCACAGATACGCAGTATTTT
TRBJ2-5 | TRBV9 | . | TRBD2 | CASSVAPFSGALLETQYF | TGTGCCAGCAGCGTAGCTCCGTTTAGCGGGGCCCTTCTAGAGACCCAGTACTTC
TRBJ2-2 | TRBV7-9 | . | TRBD1 | CASSSRDRGLTGELFF | TGTGCCAGCAGCTCTCGGGACAGGGGGCTTACCGGGGAGCTGTTTTTT
TRBJ2-1 | TRBV6-1 | . | . | CASSERTRGFTEQFF | TGTGCCAGCAGTGAGCGGACTAGGGGGTTTACTGAGCAGTTCTTC
TRBJ1-2 | TRBV28 | . | TRBD1 | CASRDRGESYGYTF | TGTGCCAGTCGGGACAGGGGGGAGAGCTATGGCTACACCTTC
TRBJ2-1 | TRBV6-5 | . | . | CASATGLRYNEQFF | TGTGCCAGCGCAACGGGACTGAGATACAATGAGCAGTTCTTC
TRBJ2-5 | TRBV5-1 | . | . | CASSPGMGKETQYF | TGCGCCAGCAGCCCCGGGATGGGAAAAGAGACCCAGTACTTC
TRBJ1-2 | TRBV14 | few | TRBD1 | CASSHETGWSTNYGYTF | TGTGCCAGCAGCCATGAGACAGGGTGGTCCACTAACTATGGCTACACCTTC
TRBJ2-3 | TRBV6-5 | . | TRBD2 | CASSSSGGGTDTQYF | TGTGCCAGCAGTTCTAGCGGGGGCGGCACAGATACGCAGTATTTT